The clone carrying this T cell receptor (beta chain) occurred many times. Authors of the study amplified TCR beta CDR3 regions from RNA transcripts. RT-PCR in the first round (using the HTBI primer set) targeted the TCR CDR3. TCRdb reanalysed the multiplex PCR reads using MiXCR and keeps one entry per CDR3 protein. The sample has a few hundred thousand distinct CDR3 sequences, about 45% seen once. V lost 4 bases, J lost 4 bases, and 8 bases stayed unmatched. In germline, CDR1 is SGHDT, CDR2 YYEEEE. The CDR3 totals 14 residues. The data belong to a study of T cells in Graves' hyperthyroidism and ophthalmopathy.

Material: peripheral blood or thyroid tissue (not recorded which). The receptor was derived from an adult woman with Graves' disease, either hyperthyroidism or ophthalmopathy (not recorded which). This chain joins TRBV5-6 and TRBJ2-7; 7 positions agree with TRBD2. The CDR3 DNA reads TGTGCCAGCAGCGACGGCGGGAGTAATTACGAGCAGTACTTC. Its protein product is CASSDGGSNYEQYF.